One and the same sample provided the 29 T cell receptor beta chains below, sequenced in a study of OX40 agonist ivuxolimab in advanced cancers. The repertoire was sequenced with immunoSEQ multiplex PCR; TCRdb's copy has only in-frame clones and lacks some. The sample consists of 65,000 to 100,000 clones, 91% of them appearing once. Sample: CD4+ or CD8+ T cells sorted from blood, taken in a trial of the OX40 agonist ivuxolimab. These receptor sequences come from an adult with an advanced solid tumor such as melanoma, head and neck, liver or kidney cancer.

With respect to this clone: Other DNA variants within this sample encode the same CDR3. The genes are TRBV5-1 and TRBJ1-1, with 8 bases lining up with TRBD1. V was clipped by 2 bases and J by 1 base; unmatched bases: 1. The length of the CDR3 is 14 residues. The germline V gene encodes CDR1 SGHRS and CDR2 YFSETQ. The CDR3 protein is CASSLQGGNTEAFF. The CDR3 DNA reads as TGCGCCAGCAGCTTACAGGGGGGGAACACTGAAGCTTTCTTT.

This chain links TRBV15 with TRBJ1-4, with a weak D call TRBD1 (5 bases). The CDR3 runs 14 residues. From germline, CDR1 is LNHNV and CDR2 YYDKDF (reference sequence). Trimming removed 1 base at V and 5 bases at J, with 8 bases between. The DNA for the CDR3 is TGTGCCACCAGCAGAGTCACAGGCAATGAAAAACTGTTTTTT. Translating gives CATSRVTGNEKLFF.

The chain has TRBV20-1 and TRBJ2-3, with a tentative D call TRBD2 (5 bases). The CDR3 runs to 11 residues. Germline CDR1 is DFQATT and CDR2 is SNEGSKA (reference sequence). Trimming stripped 6 bases from V and 5 bases from J, with 9 bases between. The CDR3 DNA sequence: TGCAGTGCGGACGGGGTAGATACGCAGTATTTT. Protein product: CSADGVDTQYF.

The V call is TRBV5-1, the J call TRBJ2-5, with TRBD2 identical over 13 bases. CDR1 and CDR2 (germline): SGHRS, YFSETQ. The V segment lost 4 bases and the J segment 11 bases; nucleotides outside the gene matches: 8. The CDR3 runs to 14 residues. CDR3 region: CASSLGLAGDKQYF. The CDR3 DNA follows: TGCGCCAGCAGCCTCGGACTAGCGGGAGATAAGCAGTACTTC.

The chain has TRBV18 and TRBJ2-3; 9 bases line up with TRBD2. This CDR3 spans 16 amino acids. J lost 1 base, V lost 3 bases, and 5 bases had no gene match. The germline CDR1 and CDR2 sequences are KGHSH and LQKENI. The CDR3, as DNA: TGTGCCAGCTCACCCCTCGCTAGCGGGGGCACAGATACGCAGTATTTT. Amino acid sequence: CASSPLASGGTDTQYF.

The V call is TRBV27, the J call TRBJ1-2; 7 positions agree with TRBD1. Germline loops: CDR1 MNHEY, CDR2 SMNVEV (reference sequence). The CDR3 extends over 15 amino acids. The V segment lost 2 bases and the J segment 3 bases; nucleotides outside the gene matches: 6. CDR3 DNA sequence: TGTGCCAGCAGTTTAAAGTCAGGGGGACACTATGGCTACACCTTC. Translating gives CASSLKSGGHYGYTF.

This chain links TRBV7-2 with TRBJ1-2; 7 bases map to TRBD1. J was trimmed by 8 bases and V by 3 bases; bases with no gene match: 3. Germline values: CDR1 SGHTA, CDR2 FQGNSA. The CDR3 covers 12 residues. CDR3 DNA: TGTGCCAGCAGCTTTACAGGGGCCGGCTACACCTTC. It encodes CASSFTGAGYTF.

The chain has TRBV27 and TRBJ1-2; 7 bases agree with TRBD1. The CDR3 totals 14 residues. V lost 6 bases, J lost 8 bases, and 12 bases stayed unmatched. Germline V gene sequence: CDR1 MNHEY, CDR2 SMNVEV (reference sequence). The CDR3, as DNA: TGTGCCAGCAGCCTGCAGGGGGTAGGGGGGGGCTACACCTTC. Its protein is CASSLQGVGGGYTF.

The rearrangement joins TRBV5-1 to TRBJ1-6, with a weak D call TRBD1 (6 bases). This CDR3 has 15 amino acids. Per the germline V gene, CDR1 is SGHRS and CDR2 is YFSETQ. Deletions cut 0 bases from V and 8 bases from J, with 12 bases between. CDR3 DNA sequence: TGCGCCAGCAGCTTGGCGGGACAAAGGTATTCACCCCTCCACTTT. Translated, it gives CASSLAGQRYSPLHF.

The table lists this clone with a count of one. In DNA, the CDR3 is TGTGCCAGCAGCTTGGTTCAGTTCAACACTGAAGCTTTCTTT. It codes for CASSLVQFNTEAFF. The chain joins TRBV5-5 to TRBJ1-1; no clear D. V was clipped by 0 bases and J by 2 bases, with 8 bases between them. Per germline, CDR1 SGHKS and CDR2 YYEKEE (reference sequence). CDR3 size: 14 residues.

The rearrangement uses TRBV1 and TRBJ2-2. TRBV1 is annotated as a pseudogene. The CDR3 spans 15 residues. The CDR3 spells CTSSGPGPNTGELFF. CDR3 DNA: TGCACCAGCAGCGGACCGGGGCCGAACACCGGGGAGCTGTTTTTT.

This chain links TRBV7-3 with TRBJ2-1; D perhaps matches TRBD2 (5 bases). Between the trimmed V and J ends, which lost 5 bases and 0 bases, there was a span of 11 bases. This CDR3 region has 15 residues. Germline V lookup: CDR1 SGHTA, CDR2 FQGTGA. The CDR3 region has the DNA TGTGCCAGCAGCATTGTCGCGGGCTCCTACAATGAGCAGTTCTTC. Amino acid sequence: CASSIVAGSYNEQFF.

The CDR3 sequence is CSVSDGELFF. CDR3 coding DNA: TGCAGCGTTAGTGACGGGGAGCTGTTTTTT. The rearrangement joins TRBV29-1 to TRBJ2-2, with D uncertain. Trimming stripped 5 bases from V and 7 bases from J, with 5 bases between. Germline assignment: CDR1 SQVTM and CDR2 ANQGSEA. The CDR3 runs to 10 residues.

In its sample, this clone was seen once. The chain has TRBV5-1 and TRBJ2-7; 8 bases align to TRBD1. Germline CDR1 and CDR2: SGHRS and YFSETQ. Trimming cost V 7 bases and J 2 bases; bases outside gene matches: 20. The CDR3 is 18 residues long. CDR3 protein: CASRVFPRTGQETYEQYF. CDR3 nucleotides: TGCGCCAGCCGAGTCTTCCCCCGAACGGGACAGGAGACCTACGAGCAGTACTTC.

In nucleotides, the CDR3 is TGTGCCAGCAGCTTAGTGGGACTAGCGGTAGCCAAAAACATTCAGTACTTC. Translated: CASSLVGLAVAKNIQYF. The V and J genes are TRBV7-6 and TRBJ2-4; 11 nucleotides match TRBD2. The CDR3 loop spans 17 amino acids. Trimming removed 1 base from V and 0 bases from J; junction bases left unmatched: 2. The germline gives CDR1 SGHVS, CDR2 FNYEAQ.

V is TRBV7-2 and J is TRBJ2-7, with D unresolved. Trimming cost V 0 bases and J 2 bases, with 14 bases left between them. The germline gives CDR1 SGHTA, CDR2 FQGNSA. This CDR3 has 16 amino acids. The CDR3 nucleotides read TGTGCCAGCAGCTTAGCTGGGTTGAGGTGGCCCTACGAGCAGTACTTC. It translates to CASSLAGLRWPYEQYF. Using reference TRBV7-2 and TRBJ2-7 for the parts outside the CDR3, the full variable domain is GAGVSQSPSNKVTEKGKDVELRCDPISGHTALYWYRQSLGQGLEFLIYFQGNSAPDKSGLPSDRFSAERTGGSVSTLTIQRTQQEDSAVYLCASSLAGLRWPYEQYFGPGTRLTVT.

The chain couples TRBV12-5 to TRBJ2-5; the D is unclear. CDR3 length equals 16 residues. From germline, CDR1 is LGHNT and CDR2 FRNRAP. The V end lost 1 base, the J end lost 4 bases, and 16 bases lay between the germline ends. The CDR3: CASGLELGLRRETQYF. CDR3 coding DNA: TGTGCTAGTGGTTTGGAATTGGGCCTCAGGCGAGAGACCCAGTACTTC.

Here the CDR3 reads CASRETGGWGSYEQYF. The CDR3 bases are TGTGCCAGTAGGGAAACAGGGGGCTGGGGCTCCTACGAGCAGTACTTC. The rearrangement joins TRBV19 to TRBJ2-7, with TRBD1 identical over 9 bases. This CDR3 comprises 16 residues. J gave up 0 bases and V 6 bases, and 9 bases lay outside the gene matches. The germline CDR1 and CDR2 sequences are LNHDA and SQIVND (reference sequence).

CDR3 sequence: CAIRAIRDTSYEQYF. The CDR3 nucleotides are TGTGCCATCAGAGCTATCCGGGACACCTCCTACGAGCAGTACTTC. The chain recombines TRBV10-3 with TRBJ2-7, with D possibly matching TRBD1 (6 bases). Trimming took off 6 bases at V and 0 bases at J, with 15 bases between the two ends. The length of the CDR3 is 15 residues. The V gene's germline CDR1 is ENHRY and CDR2 SYGVKD.

This chain joins TRBV19 and TRBJ1-1; D is unresolved. The CDR3 has 12 amino acids. The V end was cut by 6 bases, the J end by 8 bases, with 13 bases between. Germline values: CDR1 LNHDA, CDR2 SQIVND (reference sequence). CDR3 residues: CASSSGRGEAFF. As DNA, the CDR3 is TGTGCCAGTAGCTCCGGAAGAGGCGAAGCTTTCTTT.

The chain uses TRBV2 and TRBJ2-2; TRBD2 is a possible D gene (5 bases). The V gene's germline CDR1 is SNHLY and CDR2 FYNNEI. Trimming shortened V by 7 bases and J by 2 bases, and 14 bases separated the two germline ends. The CDR3 has 15 residues. The CDR3 region has the DNA TGTGCCAGCACTTGGAAAGCGGCTAACACCGGGGAGCTGTTTTTT. Translation: CASTWKAANTGELFF.

This clone was seen a single time. The chain carries TRBV2 and TRBJ1-5; D might be TRBD1 (6 bases). Trimming took 6 bases from V and 6 from J, leaving 15 bases between them. The CDR3 covers 14 residues. Per the germline V gene, CDR1 is SNHLY and CDR2 is FYNNEI. For the CDR3, the DNA is TGTGCCAGCAGGGGACATAGCGGGGGTCAGCCCCAGCATTTT. Its protein is CASRGHSGGQPQHF.

The V call is TRBV15, the J call TRBJ2-7; D is unresolved. Germline CDR1 is LNHNV and CDR2 is YYDKDF (reference sequence). This CDR3 comprises 10 residues. Trimming took 4 bases from V and 12 from J, leaving 10 bases between them. The CDR3 nucleotides read TGTGCCACCAGCACTCGGTCGGGGTACTTC. It codes for CATSTRSGYF.

The chain is built from TRBV2 and TRBJ1-4; no reliable D call. Trimming stripped 8 bases from V and 5 bases from J, with 15 bases between. Germline loops: CDR1 SNHLY, CDR2 FYNNEI. CDR3 length: 14 amino acids. The CDR3 DNA reads as TGTGCCAGCCTATTTGACGGCTTGAATGAAAAACTGTTTTTT. Its protein is CASLFDGLNEKLFF.

The gene calls are TRBV2 and TRBJ1-5; 10 positions agree with TRBD1. The CDR3 covers 16 residues. The J segment lost 4 bases and the V segment lost 7 bases, leaving 10 bases of the junction unmatched. Germline-derived CDR1 and CDR2 are SNHLY and FYNNEI. CDR3 DNA: TGTGCCAGCAATTCGCCCGGGACAGGGGTTAATCAGCCCCAGCATTTT. Protein: CASNSPGTGVNQPQHF.

V is TRBV10-1 and J is TRBJ1-1; 9 nucleotides agree with TRBD1. The CDR3 has 14 amino acids. Trimming at V came to 5 bases and at J to 7 bases, leaving 8 bases not matched to a gene. CDR1 WNHNN and CDR2 SYGVQD come from the germline V gene (reference sequence). The CDR3 here is CASSPRTGVGEAFF. CDR3 nucleotides: TGCGCCAGCAGTCCCAGGACAGGGGTGGGTGAAGCTTTCTTT.

J is TRBJ2-5 and V is TRBV25-1; TRBD1 agrees at 10 bases. V lost 4 bases and J lost 4; bases outside the gene matches: 3. Germline values: CDR1 MGHDK, CDR2 SYGVNS. This CDR3 region has 14 residues. The CDR3 here is CASSARTGGETQYF. DNA for the CDR3: TGTGCCAGCAGTGCCCGGACAGGGGGAGAGACCCAGTACTTC.

V gene TRBV6-1 combines with J gene TRBJ1-3; 11 bases fit TRBD1. The CDR3 spans 16 residues. After removal of 4 bases from V and 2 bases from J, the junction contained 4 bases not matched to a gene. Germline lookup yields CDR1 MNHNS and CDR2 SASEGT. CDR3 DNA: TGTGCCAGCAGTGTCGCGGGACAGGGGGCTGGAAACACCATATATTTT. Translating gives CASSVAGQGAGNTIYF.

The CDR3 region is CASSLDLGRDQPQHF. CDR3 coding DNA: TGTGCCAGCTCACTTGACCTGGGGCGAGACCAGCCCCAGCATTTT. This chain joins TRBV18 and TRBJ1-5; D is perhaps TRBD1 (5 bases). The CDR3 loop spans 15 amino acids. Trimming pared 4 bases from V and 7 bases from J, leaving 17 bases between. CDR1 KGHSH and CDR2 LQKENI come from the germline V gene.